Included here is one T cell receptor beta chain sequence, with context. The method was immunoSEQ multiplex PCR; TCRdb's version includes in-frame clones alone and lacks a portion of them. The sample lists roughly 160,000 clones, about 85% occurring once. This record belongs to a study of blood T cell repertoires in COVID-19. Study-wide background: Donors in the United States, Italy and Spain gave samples during acute or convalescent COVID-19. Sample material is recorded as cDNA or gDNA derived from T cells, B-cell-depleted T cells, or PBMCs.

Trimming removed 5 bases from V and 3 bases from J; junction bases left unmatched: 7. This CDR3 contains 16 residues. Germline values: CDR1 KGHDR, CDR2 SFDVKD. The origin of this receptor is a woman aged 45-65 years with COVID-19, enrolled during active disease. The sequenced material came from peripheral blood. The V call is TRBV24-1, the J call TRBJ2-3; TRBD1 aligns across 10 bases. The CDR3 nucleotides are TGTGCCACCAGTGTTCCTCCGGGACAGGGGACAGATACGCAGTATTTT. Its protein is CATSVPPGQGTDTQYF.